Listed below are T cell receptor beta chains from one sample, sequenced in a study of T cells in Graves' hyperthyroidism and ophthalmopathy. TCRdb re-derived calls from the multiplex PCR reads in MiXCR, one entry per CDR3 protein. The sample records 490,000 or so distinct CDR3 sequences, about 20% being singletons. Material for sequencing was blood. The source of these receptors is a man aged 35 to 55 with Graves' ophthalmopathy. Both conserved end residues are part of each CDR3. Some rows mark clone size as missing; the rest say once, few, many or name a class of expanded clone.

J: TRBJ2-1; V: TRBV6-1; size: few; CDR3: CASETSGSRRNEQFF
J: TRBJ2-2; V: TRBV7-2; size: .; CDR3: CASSLRRTGELFF
J: TRBJ1-1; V: TRBV11-2; size: many; CDR3: CASSLVMGRNTEAFF
J: TRBJ2-5; V: TRBV7-9; size: .; CDR3: CASSFYTGEETQYF
J: TRBJ1-1; V: TRBV5-1; size: many; CDR3: CASSYHRVGTEAFF
J: TRBJ1-5; V: TRBV5-4; size: few; CDR3: CASSFGVTGAQHF
J: TRBJ2-3; V: TRBV11-2; size: many; CDR3: CASRATSGDTDTQYF
J: TRBJ2-1; V: TRBV20-1; size: many; CDR3: CSASERSAGHYNEQFF
J: TRBJ2-2; V: TRBV28; size: .; CDR3: CASLGRRAGGELFF
J: TRBJ1-6; V: TRBV7-9; size: few; CDR3: CASSRGTVNSPLHF
J: TRBJ1-1; V: TRBV29-1; size: few; CDR3: CSVVSGGEAFF
J: TRBJ2-5; V: TRBV7-8; size: many; CDR3: CASSLSTSGRPQETQYF
J: TRBJ2-7; V: TRBV12-3/TRBV12-4; size: few; CDR3: CASSANRDPQQYF
J: TRBJ2-7; V: TRBV28; size: many; CDR3: CASSITGLTYEQYF
J: TRBJ2-3; V: TRBV15; size: .; CDR3: CATSGGGTGNTDTQYF
J: TRBJ1-1; V: TRBV19; size: .; CDR3: CASSIFSMNTEAFF
J: TRBJ1-5; V: TRBV6-1; size: .; CDR3: CASLEGWGNQPQHF
J: TRBJ1-1; V: TRBV9; size: .; CDR3: CASSVTGEGYTEAFF
J: TRBJ2-3; V: TRBV6-1; size: few; CDR3: CASSLPGLTDTQYF
J: TRBJ2-2; V: TRBV20-1; size: .; CDR3: CSARDMRDTGELFF
J: TRBJ2-7; V: TRBV11-2; size: .; CDR3: CASSLDRGVAFYEQYF
J: TRBJ2-7; V: TRBV9; size: few; CDR3: CASSSGRDRVDEQYF
J: TRBJ1-6; V: TRBV7-3; size: .; CDR3: CASSLLYNSPLHF
J: TRBJ2-7; V: TRBV28; size: many; CDR3: CASSSNGMSSYEQYF
J: TRBJ2-7; V: TRBV20-1; size: .; CDR3: CSASNLISSSYEQYF
J: TRBJ2-7; V: TRBV10-3; size: few; CDR3: CATLLDERREQYF
J: TRBJ2-7; V: TRBV7-9; size: many; CDR3: CASSSWGDYEQYF
J: TRBJ1-2; V: TRBV20-1; size: few; CDR3: CSARDPGWVGTPNYGYTF
J: TRBJ2-7; V: TRBV19; size: few; CDR3: CASSTPLGANLYEQYF
J: TRBJ2-3; V: TRBV7-9; size: .; CDR3: CASSLNLRSSGTDTQYF
J: TRBJ1-1; V: TRBV2; size: many; CDR3: CASSRQAMNTEAFF
J: TRBJ2-5; V: TRBV3-1; size: .; CDR3: CASSRGLAGGYETQYF
J: TRBJ2-1; V: TRBV9; size: .; CDR3: CASSVGTSGSYNEQFF
J: TRBJ2-3; V: TRBV19; size: few; CDR3: CASKDSAGTDTQYF
J: TRBJ2-7; V: TRBV9; size: few; CDR3: CASSARYSYEQYF
J: TRBJ2-3; V: TRBV27; size: many; CDR3: CASSSRRDTDTQYF